The 15 T cell receptor beta chains given below trace back to one sample, sequenced in a study of a mutant IDH1 vaccine in newly diagnosed glioma. Time point reported: week 5, during vaccination. Topical imiquimod was applied with each vaccine dose, which held 300 ug of mutant IDH1 20-mer peptide. Measured with immunoSEQ multiplex PCR; TCRdb has only the in-frame clones, and not every one. The table records 60,000 or so clones, about 80% of them present only once. For these receptors, no antigen is known. Specimen: PBMCs, collected from a glioma patient whose treatment included an IDH1 peptide vaccine. The receptors derive from a woman between 18 and 30 years old with glioma. Some clones in this sample may be carry-over from other donors' samples.

The chain recombines TRBV7-3 with TRBJ2-2; no clear D gene. V was shortened by 5 bases and J by 7 bases, with 8 bases between the two germline ends. The CDR3 spans 12 residues. Germline V CDR1 and CDR2: SGHTA, FQGTGA. The CDR3 sequence: CASSLGNGELFF. CDR3 in DNA: TGTGCCAGCAGCCTTGGGAACGGGGAGCTGTTTTTT.

The chain has TRBV4-3 and TRBJ2-2; 13 bases map to TRBD2. This CDR3 comprises 18 residues. Germline trimming cut 1 base from V and 1 base from J; bases unmatched to any gene: 3. Germline V lookup: CDR1 LGHNA, CDR2 YSLEER. CDR3 region: CASSQVRLAGGNTGELFF. CDR3 DNA: TGCGCCAGCAGCCAAGTCCGACTAGCGGGGGGGAACACCGGGGAGCTGTTTTTT.

J is TRBJ2-1 and V is TRBV7-3, with 10 bases identical to TRBD2. CDR3 size: 16 residues. J gave up 2 bases and V 5 bases, and 6 bases lay outside the gene matches. Germline CDR1 SGHTA, CDR2 FQGTGA. The CDR3: CASSSEAGGPYNEQFF. The DNA for the CDR3 is TGTGCCAGCAGCAGCGAAGCGGGAGGGCCCTACAATGAGCAGTTCTTC.

The chain links TRBV10-3 to TRBJ1-1, with D possibly being TRBD1 (6 bases). Trimming removed 7 bases from V and 0 bases from J, with 12 bases in between. Germline V gene sequence: CDR1 ENHRY, CDR2 SYGVKD. This CDR3 has 14 residues. The CDR3 protein is CAINPRGMNTEAFF. CDR3 DNA: TGTGCCATCAACCCCAGGGGAATGAACACTGAAGCTTTCTTT.

J is TRBJ2-2 and V is TRBV10-3; D perhaps matches TRBD2 (6 bases). Germline V lookup: CDR1 ENHRY, CDR2 SYGVKD. Trimming shortened V by 0 bases and J by 4 bases, and 15 bases separated the two germline ends. CDR3 length: 17 residues. DNA for the CDR3: TGTGCCATCAGTGAGTCGGGCGGGGCACTGCGCACCGGGGAGCTGTTTTTT. Amino acids: CAISESGGALRTGELFF.

V is TRBV5-1 and J is TRBJ1-2; D call uncertain. V lost 1 base and J 4 bases, leaving 20 bases between the germline ends. This CDR3 is 17 amino acids long. CDR1 and CDR2 from the germline V gene are SGHRS and YFSETQ. CDR3 protein: CASSLRSGGTGIYGYTF. The DNA for the CDR3 is TGCGCCAGCAGCTTGAGAAGTGGAGGAACGGGGATCTATGGCTACACCTTC. The whole variable domain, filled in from reference TRBV5-1 and TRBJ1-2, reads KAGVTQTPRYLIKTRGQQVTLSCSPISGHRSVSWYQQTPGQGLQFLFEYFSETQRNKGNFPGRFSGRQFSNSRSEMNVSTLELGDSALYLCASSLRSGGTGIYGYTFGSGTRLTVV.

The chain combines TRBV5-1 with TRBJ2-5, with TRBD1 matching over 8 bases. The J call may be faulty, since TRBJ2-7 better matches the DNA end. The CDR3 runs to 15 residues. Germline values: CDR1 SGHRS, CDR2 YFSETQ. CDR3 in amino acids: CASSSRGRIGYEQYF. DNA of the CDR3: TGCGCCAGCAGCTCCAGGGGGCGAATTGGGTACGAGCAGTACTTC.

The chain joins TRBV6-1 to TRBJ1-5, with 7 bases that match TRBD1. Germline CDR1 and CDR2: MNHNS and SASEGT. Trimming cost V 6 bases and J 2 bases; bases outside gene matches: 7. The CDR3 covers 15 residues. The CDR3 nucleotides read TGTGCCAGCAGGACCGGGACAGATGGCAATCAGCCCCAGCATTTT. Its translation is CASRTGTDGNQPQHF.

This clone appeared once. The gene calls are TRBV5-1 and TRBJ1-5; no definite D call. Germline V CDR1 and CDR2: SGHRS, YFSETQ. There are 11 residues in the CDR3. With 4 bases removed from V and 4 bases from J, the gap between germline ends came to 3 bases. The CDR3 nucleotides are TGCGCCAGCAGCCCGAATCAGCCCCAGCATTTT. Protein product: CASSPNQPQHF.

V is TRBV9 and J is TRBJ1-1; D possibly corresponds to TRBD1 (5 bases). Germline V CDR1 and CDR2: SGDLS, YYNGEE. The V end was cut by 6 bases, the J end by 1 base, with 7 bases between. CDR3 size: 12 residues. The CDR3 nucleotides are TGTGCCAGCAAAGGGGCGAACACTGAAGCTTTCTTT. Translated: CASKGANTEAFF.

The rearrangement uses TRBV13 and TRBJ2-5; D gene uncertain. The CDR3 consists of 14 residues. V lost 1 base to trimming and J lost 4 bases, with 10 bases between them. Germline CDR1 PRHDT, CDR2 FYEKMQ (reference sequence). In DNA form, the CDR3 reads TGTGCCAGCAGCTTAGTAGGGATGGGAGAGACCCAGTACTTC. Translating it yields CASSLVGMGETQYF.

This rearrangement joins TRBV19 to TRBJ2-5, with 12 bases lining up with TRBD2. The germline V gene has CDR1 LNHDA and CDR2 SQIVND (reference sequence). The CDR3 is 16 residues long. J gave up 1 base and V 5 bases, and 5 bases lay outside the gene matches. CDR3 nucleotide sequence: TGTGCCAGTAGTGGAAGACTAGCGGGGGTCCAAGAGACCCAGTACTTC. This encodes CASSGRLAGVQETQYF.

This clone was picked up a small number of times. The gene calls are TRBV9 and TRBJ1-1; D uncertain. The V gene's germline CDR1 is SGDLS and CDR2 YYNGEE. V lost 4 bases and J lost 1, with 8 bases in between. The CDR3 runs to 13 residues. The CDR3: CASSSSPNTEAFF. The CDR3 DNA sequence: TGTGCCAGCAGCTCCTCTCCGAACACTGAAGCTTTCTTT.

The chain employs TRBV7-6 and TRBJ2-2, with 8 bases matching TRBD1. The CDR3 is 17 residues long. The germline V gene has CDR1 SGHVS and CDR2 FNYEAQ. V lost 1 base to trimming and J lost 2 bases; unmatched junction nucleotides: 6. CDR3 nucleotides: TGTGCCAGCAGCTTAGTAGGTCAGGGGGCTAACACCGGGGAGCTGTTTTTT. This codes for CASSLVGQGANTGELFF.

This chain joins TRBV6-4 and TRBJ2-1; 11 bases match TRBD2. CDR3 length equals 14 residues. Germline V gives CDR1 MRHNA, CDR2 SNTAGT. The V segment lost 5 bases and the J segment 8 bases; nucleotides outside the gene matches: 5. This chain's CDR3 is CASSLTSGVDEQFF. CDR3 nucleotides: TGTGCCAGCAGTCTGACTAGCGGGGTGGATGAGCAGTTCTTC.